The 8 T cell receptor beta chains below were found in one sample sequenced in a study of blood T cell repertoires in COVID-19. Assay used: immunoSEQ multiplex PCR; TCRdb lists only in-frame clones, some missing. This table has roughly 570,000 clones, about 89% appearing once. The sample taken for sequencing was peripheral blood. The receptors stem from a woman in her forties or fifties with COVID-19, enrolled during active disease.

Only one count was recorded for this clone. CDR3 amino acids: CASSQDWAGDEQFF. CDR3 bases: TGCGCCAGCAGCCAAGATTGGGCGGGGGATGAGCAGTTCTTC. V and J are TRBV4-1 and TRBJ2-1, with 7 bases aligning to TRBD2. The V gene end was trimmed by 0 bases and the J gene end by 8 bases; junction bases not matched to a gene: 4. From germline, CDR1 is MGHRA and CDR2 YSYEKL. This CDR3 region has 14 residues.

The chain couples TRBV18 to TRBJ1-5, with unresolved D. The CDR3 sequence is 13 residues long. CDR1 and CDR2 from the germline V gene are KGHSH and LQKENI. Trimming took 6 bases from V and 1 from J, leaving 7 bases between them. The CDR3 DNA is TGTGCCAGCTCCAGTACGAGCAATCAGCCCCAGCATTTT. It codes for CASSSTSNQPQHF.

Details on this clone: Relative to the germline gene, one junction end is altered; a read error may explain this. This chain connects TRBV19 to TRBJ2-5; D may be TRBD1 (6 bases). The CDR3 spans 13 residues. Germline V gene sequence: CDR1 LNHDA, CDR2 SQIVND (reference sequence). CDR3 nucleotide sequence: TGTGCCAGTAGTAAATTGACAGGAGAGGCCCAGTACTTC. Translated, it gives CASSKLTGEAQYF. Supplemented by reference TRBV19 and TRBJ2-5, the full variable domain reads DGGITQSPKYLFRKEGQNVTLSCEQNLNHDAMYWYRQDPGQGLRLIYYSQIVNDFQKGDIAEGYSVSREKKESFPLTVTSAQKNPTAFYLCASSKLTGEAQYFGPGTRLLVL.

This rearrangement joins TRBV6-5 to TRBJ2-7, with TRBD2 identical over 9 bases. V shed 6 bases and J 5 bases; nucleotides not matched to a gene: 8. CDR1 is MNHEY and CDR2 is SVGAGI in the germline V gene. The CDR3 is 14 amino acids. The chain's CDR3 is CASSRPGLADEQYF. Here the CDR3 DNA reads TGTGCCAGCAGCCGCCCGGGACTAGCAGACGAGCAGTACTTC.

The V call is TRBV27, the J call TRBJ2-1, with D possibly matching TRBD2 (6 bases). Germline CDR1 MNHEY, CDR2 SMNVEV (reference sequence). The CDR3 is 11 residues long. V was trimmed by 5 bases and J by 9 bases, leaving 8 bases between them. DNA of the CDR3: TGTGCCAGCAGTCGGGGGAGTGAGCAGTTCTTC. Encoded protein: CASSRGSEQFF.

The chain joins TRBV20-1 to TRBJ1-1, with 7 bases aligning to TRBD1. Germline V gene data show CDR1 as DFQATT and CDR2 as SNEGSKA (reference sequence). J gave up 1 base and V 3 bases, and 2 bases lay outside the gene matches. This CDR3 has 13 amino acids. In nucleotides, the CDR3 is TGCAGTGCTAGTCGGACAGGGAACACTGAAGCTTTCTTT. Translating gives CSASRTGNTEAFF.

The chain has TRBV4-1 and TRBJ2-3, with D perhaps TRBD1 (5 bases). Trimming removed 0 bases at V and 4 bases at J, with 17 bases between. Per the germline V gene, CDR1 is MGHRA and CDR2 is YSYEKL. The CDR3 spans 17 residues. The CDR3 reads CASSQDGPGTGSDTQYF. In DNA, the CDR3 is TGCGCCAGCAGCCAAGATGGTCCGGGCACAGGATCAGATACGCAGTATTTT.

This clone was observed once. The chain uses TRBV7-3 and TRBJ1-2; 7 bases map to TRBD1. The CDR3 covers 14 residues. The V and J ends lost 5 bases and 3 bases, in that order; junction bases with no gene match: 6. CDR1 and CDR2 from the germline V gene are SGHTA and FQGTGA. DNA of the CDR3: TGTGCCAGCAGCCCGACAGGGACCCACTATGGCTACACCTTC. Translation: CASSPTGTHYGYTF.